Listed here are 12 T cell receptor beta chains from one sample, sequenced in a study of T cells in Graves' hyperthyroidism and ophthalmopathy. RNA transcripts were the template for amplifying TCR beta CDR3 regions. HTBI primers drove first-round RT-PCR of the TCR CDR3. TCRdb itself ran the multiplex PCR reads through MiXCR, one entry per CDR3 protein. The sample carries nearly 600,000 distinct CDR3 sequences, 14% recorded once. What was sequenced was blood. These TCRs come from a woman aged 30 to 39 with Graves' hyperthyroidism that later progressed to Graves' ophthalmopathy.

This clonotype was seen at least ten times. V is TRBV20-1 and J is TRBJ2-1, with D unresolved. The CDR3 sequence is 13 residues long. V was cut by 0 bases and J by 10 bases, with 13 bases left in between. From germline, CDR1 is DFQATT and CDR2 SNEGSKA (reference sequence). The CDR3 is CSARDRLPEEQFF. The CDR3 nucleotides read TGCAGTGCTAGAGATCGGCTCCCAGAGGAGCAGTTCTTC.

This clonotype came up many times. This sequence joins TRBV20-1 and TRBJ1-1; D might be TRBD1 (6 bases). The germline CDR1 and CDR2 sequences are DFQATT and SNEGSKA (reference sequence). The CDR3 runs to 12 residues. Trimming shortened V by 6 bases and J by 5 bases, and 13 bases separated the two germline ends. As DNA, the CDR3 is TGCAGTGCCCACAGGGAAAGTACTGAAGCTTTCTTT. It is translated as CSAHRESTEAFF.

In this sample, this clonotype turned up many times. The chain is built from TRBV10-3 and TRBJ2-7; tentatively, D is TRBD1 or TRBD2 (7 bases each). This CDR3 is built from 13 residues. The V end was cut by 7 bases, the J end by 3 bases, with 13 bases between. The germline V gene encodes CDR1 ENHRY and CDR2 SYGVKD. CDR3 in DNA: TGTGCCATCAAAAAGCGGGACAGCTACGAGCAGTACTTC. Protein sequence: CAIKKRDSYEQYF.

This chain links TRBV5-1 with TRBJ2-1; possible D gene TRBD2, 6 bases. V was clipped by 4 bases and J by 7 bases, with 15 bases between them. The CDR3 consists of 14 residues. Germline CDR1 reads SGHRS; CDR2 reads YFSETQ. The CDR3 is CASSQALSGNEQFF. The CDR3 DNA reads TGCGCCAGCAGCCAGGCCTTGAGCGGGAATGAGCAGTTCTTC. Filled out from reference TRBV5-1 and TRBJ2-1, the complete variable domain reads KAGVTQTPRYLIKTRGQQVTLSCSPISGHRSVSWYQQTPGQGLQFLFEYFSETQRNKGNFPGRFSGRQFSNSRSEMNVSTLELGDSALYLCASSQALSGNEQFFGPGTRLTVL.

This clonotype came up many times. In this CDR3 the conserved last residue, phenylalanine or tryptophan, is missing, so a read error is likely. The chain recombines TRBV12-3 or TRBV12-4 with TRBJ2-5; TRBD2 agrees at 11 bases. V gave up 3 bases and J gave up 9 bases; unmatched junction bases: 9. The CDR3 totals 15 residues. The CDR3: CASSFRLAGGLSQYL. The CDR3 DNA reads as TGTGCCAGCAGTTTTAGGCTAGCGGGAGGTCTGTCCCAGTACCTC.

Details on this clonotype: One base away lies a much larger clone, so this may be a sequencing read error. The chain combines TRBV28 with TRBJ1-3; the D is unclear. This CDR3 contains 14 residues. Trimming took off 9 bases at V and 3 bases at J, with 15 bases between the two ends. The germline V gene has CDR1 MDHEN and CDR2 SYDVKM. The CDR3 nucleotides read TGTGCCAGTCAAAAAGTAAACTGTGGAAACACCATATATTTT. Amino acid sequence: CASQKVNCGNTIYF.

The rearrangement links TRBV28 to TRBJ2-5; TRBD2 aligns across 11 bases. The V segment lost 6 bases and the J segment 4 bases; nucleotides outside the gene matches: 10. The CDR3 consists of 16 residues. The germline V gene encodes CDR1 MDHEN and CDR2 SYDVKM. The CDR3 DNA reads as TGTGCCAGCAGCCCCTTAGCGGGAGGGCCAGTAGAGACCCAGTACTTC. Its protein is CASSPLAGGPVETQYF.

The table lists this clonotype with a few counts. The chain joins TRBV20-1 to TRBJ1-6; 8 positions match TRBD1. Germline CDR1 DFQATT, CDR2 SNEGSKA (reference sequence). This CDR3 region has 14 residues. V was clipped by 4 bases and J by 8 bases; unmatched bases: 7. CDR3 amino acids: CSATDRGGYSPLHF. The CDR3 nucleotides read TGCAGTGCTACTGACAGGGGAGGATATTCACCCCTCCACTTT.

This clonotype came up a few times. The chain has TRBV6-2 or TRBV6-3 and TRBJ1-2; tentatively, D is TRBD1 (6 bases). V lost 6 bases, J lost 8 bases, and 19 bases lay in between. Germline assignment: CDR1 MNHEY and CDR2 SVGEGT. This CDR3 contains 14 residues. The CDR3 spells CASRPTGSLEGYTF. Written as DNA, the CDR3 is TGTGCCAGCAGACCCACAGGGAGTTTGGAGGGCTACACCTTC.

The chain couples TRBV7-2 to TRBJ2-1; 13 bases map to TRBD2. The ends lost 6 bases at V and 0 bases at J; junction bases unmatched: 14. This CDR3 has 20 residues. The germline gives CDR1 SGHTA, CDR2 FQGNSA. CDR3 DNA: TGTGCCAGCAGGTATCGTGGGACTAGCGGGAAAAAGAGCTCCTACAATGAGCAGTTCTTC. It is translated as CASRYRGTSGKKSSYNEQFF. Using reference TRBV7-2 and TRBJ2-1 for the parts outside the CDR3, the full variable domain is GAGVSQSPSNKVTEKGKDVELRCDPISGHTALYWYRQSLGQGLEFLIYFQGNSAPDKSGLPSDRFSAERTGGSVSTLTIQRTQQEDSAVYLCASRYRGTSGKKSSYNEQFFGPGTRLTVL.

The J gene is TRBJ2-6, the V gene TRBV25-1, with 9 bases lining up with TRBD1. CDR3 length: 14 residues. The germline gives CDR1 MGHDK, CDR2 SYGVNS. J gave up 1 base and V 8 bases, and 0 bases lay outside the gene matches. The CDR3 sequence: CASGQGSGANVLTF. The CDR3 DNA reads TGTGCCAGCGGACAGGGGTCTGGGGCCAACGTCCTGACTTTC.

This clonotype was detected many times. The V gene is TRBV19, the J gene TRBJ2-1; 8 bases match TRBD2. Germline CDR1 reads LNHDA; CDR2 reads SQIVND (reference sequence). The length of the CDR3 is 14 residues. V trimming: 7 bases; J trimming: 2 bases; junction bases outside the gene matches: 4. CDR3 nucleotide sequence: TGTGCCAGTATGGAGGGACTAGCCTACAATGAGCAGTTCTTC. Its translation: CASMEGLAYNEQFF.